The clone carrying this T cell receptor beta chain has more than one count but fewer than ten. What it binds is unknown. The record originates from a study of regulatory T cells in long-lasting Graves disease. Study results and limitations: TCR diversity in persistent Graves' patients was below that of newly diagnosed ones.

In building TCR beta libraries, iRepertoire HTBI primers were used together with Arm-PCR of CDR3 regions. Authors' data handling: Among the samples, around 58 TRBV and around 15 TRBJ segments were identified. TCRdb recomputed calls from the multiplex PCR reads with MiXCR, one row per CDR3 protein. TCRdb assigned the V and J calls; the authors' analysis was not used. The sample records under 250,000 distinct CDR3 sequences, around 21% being singletons. The germline gives CDR1 KGHSH, CDR2 LQKENI. Trimming at V came to 3 bases and at J to 5 bases, leaving 7 bases not matched to a gene. The CDR3 is 15 residues long. Time point specified: newly diagnosed GD, antithyroid drugs for less than 3 months. The TCR library was made from RNA that had been extracted from PBMCs in TRIzol. An endocrinology department in Xi'an, China, recruited the patients. An approximately 9-milliliter sample of peripheral blood was drawn into EDTA tubes.

This receptor was obtained from a female donor with Graves disease. The starting material was peripheral blood mononuclear cells (PBMCs), obtained at new diagnosis, from a patient treated with antithyroid drugs. The chain employs TRBV18 and TRBJ2-5; 9 nucleotides agree with TRBD1. CDR3 loop: CASSPIQGAGETQYF. The CDR3 region has the DNA TGTGCCAGCTCACCGATACAGGGGGCTGGGGAGACCCAGTACTTC.